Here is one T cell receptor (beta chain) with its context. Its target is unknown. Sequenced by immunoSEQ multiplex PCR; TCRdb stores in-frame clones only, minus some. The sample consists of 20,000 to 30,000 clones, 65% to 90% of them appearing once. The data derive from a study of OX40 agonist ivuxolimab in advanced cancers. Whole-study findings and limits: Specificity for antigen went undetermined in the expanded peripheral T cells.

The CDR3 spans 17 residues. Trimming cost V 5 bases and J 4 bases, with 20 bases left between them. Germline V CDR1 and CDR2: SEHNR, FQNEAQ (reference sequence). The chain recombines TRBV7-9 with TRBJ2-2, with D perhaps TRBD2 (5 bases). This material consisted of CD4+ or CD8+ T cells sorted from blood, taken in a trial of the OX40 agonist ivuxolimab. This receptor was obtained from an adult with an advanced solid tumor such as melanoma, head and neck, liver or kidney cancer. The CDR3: CASSPRAAAGGTGELFF. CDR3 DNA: TGTGCCAGCAGCCCGCGGGCAGCGGCCGGCGGCACCGGGGAGCTGTTTTTT.